Described below is a single TCR beta chain sequence and its context. This record comes from a study of blood T cell repertoires in COVID-19. Study as a whole: Specimens from acute and convalescent COVID-19 originated in the United States, Italy and Spain. In each case, the material was cDNA or gDNA derived from T cells, B-cell-depleted T cells, or PBMCs.

V was clipped by 4 bases and J by 0 bases, with 10 bases between them. This CDR3 contains 15 residues. Germline-derived CDR1 and CDR2 are MGHDK and SYGVNS. As originally analysed: Reference gene primer amplification gave nucleated cell count estimates. The method was immunoSEQ multiplex PCR; TCRdb's version includes in-frame clones alone and lacks a portion of them. D and trimming come from the DNA, and the V and J calls and clone size come from that table. The sample lists about 80,000 clones; approximately 88% were seen once. The receptor comes from a woman at least 80 years old with acute or convalescent COVID-19. The gene calls are TRBV25-1 and TRBJ1-3; D is unresolved. Sample: peripheral blood. CDR3: CASSGAGVSGNTIYF. The CDR3 nucleotides are TGTGCCAGCAGTGGAGCGGGTGTCTCTGGAAACACCATATATTTT.